The rows below give T cell receptor beta chains drawn from one sample of a study of blood T cell repertoires in COVID-19. This table comes from immunoSEQ multiplex PCR, and its TCRdb copy is limited to in-frame clones, with some not included. The profile shows fewer than 250,000 clones, around 85% of them singletons. Sequenced: peripheral blood. Receptor source: a man aged 60 to 75 with COVID-19, enrolled during active disease. The CDR3 runs from the conserved cysteine through the conserved F or W. The order of the fields is V gene, clone size, D gene, J gene, CDR3 DNA, CDR3 protein. D genes are given only for firm matches. Only part of the rows carry a size: once, few, many, or a class if the clone is expanded.

>TRBV29-1|-|TRBD1|TRBJ1-1
TGCAGCGTTTATGACAGGGGGAGGACTGAAGCTTTCTTT
CSVYDRGRTEAFF
>TRBV4-1|-|-|TRBJ2-6
TGCGCCAGCAGCCAAGATCGGGCAGGGATCGGGGCCAACGTCCTGACTTTC
CASSQDRAGIGANVLTF
>TRBV3-1/TRBV3-2|-|-|TRBJ2-2
TGTGCCAGCAGCCAAGATCTCGCTGGCTTCGGGGAGCTGTTTTTT
CASSQDLAGFGELFF
>TRBV6-1|once|TRBD1|TRBJ1-1
TGTGCCAGCAGTGCAGGCGGGACAGTCTTTCCAGGAGGGAACACTGAAGCTTTCTTT
CASSAGGTVFPGGNTEAFF
>TRBV11-2|-|-|TRBJ2-7
TGTGCCAGCAGCTTAAGTCACTCATACTCCTACGAGCAGTACTTC
CASSLSHSYSYEQYF
>TRBV12-3/TRBV12-4|-|-|TRBJ1-1
TGTGCCAGCAGTTCATTTGCGGGGGCTGAAGCTTTCTTT
CASSSFAGAEAFF
>TRBV5-6|-|TRBD1|TRBJ1-2
TGTGCCAGCAGCCTGGACAGGTTCTACGGCTACACCTTC
CASSLDRFYGYTF
>TRBV9|once|-|TRBJ2-1
TGTGCCAGCAGCGTAGATGTTAACAATGAGCAGTTCTTC
CASSVDVNNEQFF
>TRBV12-3/TRBV12-4|-|-|TRBJ1-1
TGTGCCAGCAGTTCCAGGGGGAACACTGAAGCTTTCTTT
CASSSRGNTEAFF
>TRBV5-6|once|-|TRBJ1-1
TGTGCCAGCAGCCCGGGGGTGCACACTGAAGCTTTCTTT
CASSPGVHTEAFF
>TRBV29-1|-|TRBD1|TRBJ2-7
TGCAGCGTTGAGACCAGGACAGGGAGCTACGAGCAGTACTTC
CSVETRTGSYEQYF
>TRBV7-8|-|-|TRBJ2-3
TGTGCCAGCAGCCCCCCCGGGAGAACAGATACGCAGTATTTT
CASSPPGRTDTQYF
>TRBV7-6|many|-|TRBJ1-5
TGTGCCAGCAGCTTAGAGGCCGGGAGGGATCAGCCCCAGCATTTT
CASSLEAGRDQPQHF
>TRBV28|-|-|TRBJ1-6
TGTGCCAGCAGTTTAGGGACATCTGATAATTCACCCCTCCACTTT
CASSLGTSDNSPLHF
>TRBV5-1|-|-|TRBJ2-3
TGCGCCAGCAGCTTTCAGGGGAGCGGGACGAGCACAGATACGCAGTATTTT
CASSFQGSGTSTDTQYF
>TRBV5-4|-|-|TRBJ1-6
TGTGCCAGCAGCTTAGGGGTTGCCAATTCACCCCTCCACTTT
CASSLGVANSPLHF
>TRBV7-3|-|TRBD2|TRBJ2-1
TGTGCCAGCAGCCCTCAGGGGGGACTAGCGGTTAATGAGCAGTTCTTC
CASSPQGGLAVNEQFF
>TRBV24-1|-|TRBD1|TRBJ2-1
TGTGCCACCAGTGACTCCGGGACAGGGTCGTCCTACAATGAGCAGTTCTTC
CATSDSGTGSSYNEQFF
>TRBV19|-|TRBD2|TRBJ2-5
TGTGCCAGCGCCGGGGTAGCGGGAGTGGAGACCCAGTACTTC
CASAGVAGVETQYF
>TRBV4-2|-|-|TRBJ1-5
TGTGCCAGCAGCCAAGCCGCCAGGAACAATCAGCCCCAGCATTTT
CASSQAARNNQPQHF
>TRBV12-5|few|-|TRBJ1-3
TGTGCTAGTGGTTTGGTAGCGGGGGCTGGAAACACCATATATTTT
CASGLVAGAGNTIYF
>TRBV14|-|TRBD2|TRBJ2-1
TGTGCCAGCAGCTCTCCAGATATAGCGGGAGTGCGAGGTGAGCAGTTCTTC
CASSSPDIAGVRGEQFF
>TRBV12-3/TRBV12-4|-|-|TRBJ1-5
TGTGCCACCCGAAGGGGAAGCAATCAGCCCCAGCATTTT
CATRRGSNQPQHF
>TRBV21-1|-|-|TRBJ2-1
TGTGCCAGCAGCAAAGCATTGGGGGGAAACAATGAGCAGTTCTTC
CASSKALGGNNEQFF
>TRBV6-1|-|-|TRBJ1-1
TGTGCCAGCAGTGATGCGTCACGAGGGATTGGTTTTGGAGCTTTCTTT
CASSDASRGIGFGAFF
>TRBV5-1|-|-|TRBJ1-1
TGCGCCAGCAGCTTGGCACAGGGTGTCGGGAACACTGAAGCTTTCTTT
CASSLAQGVGNTEAFF
>TRBV19|-|-|TRBJ1-5
TGTGCCAGTAGCCTATTCACGGGCAATCAGCCCCAGCATTTT
CASSLFTGNQPQHF
>TRBV19|-|TRBD1|TRBJ2-7
TGTGCCAGTACCATCCGGGACAGGGGAACCTACGAGCAGTACTTC
CASTIRDRGTYEQYF
>TRBV7-3|-|-|TRBJ2-5
TGTGCCAGCAGCTTAACTAAGCAGGCGACCCAGTACTTC
CASSLTKQATQYF
>TRBV2|-|-|TRBJ1-2
TGTGCCAGCAGGAACTCGAGGACAAAGATCTATGGCTACACCTTC
CASRNSRTKIYGYTF
>TRBV5-1|once|TRBD2|TRBJ2-1
TGCGCCAGCAGCTTGCAAGCGGGAGGCCACAATGAGCAGTTCTTC
CASSLQAGGHNEQFF
>TRBV6-5|-|-|TRBJ1-3
TGTGCCAGCAGGGAGCAGGGTTCTGGAAACACCATATATTTT
CASREQGSGNTIYF
>TRBV21-1|few|-|TRBJ1-1
TGTGCCAGCAGCAAATTGGGCAGGGGGCTTTGGGACACTGAAGCTTTCTTT
CASSKLGRGLWDTEAFF
>TRBV18|-|TRBD1|TRBJ1-1
TGTGCCAGCTCACGACAGGGGGCTATGGGGACTGAAGCTTTCTTT
CASSRQGAMGTEAFF
>TRBV30|-|-|TRBJ2-2
TGTGCCTGGAACGCAGGGTCGACCGGGGAGCTGTTTTTT
CAWNAGSTGELFF
>TRBV18|few|TRBD1|TRBJ1-2
TGTGCCAGCTCACCCTACCAGGGGGCGGATGGCTACACCTTC
CASSPYQGADGYTF
>TRBV18|once|-|TRBJ2-7
TGTGCCAGCTCACCGAACAGGAACTACGAGCAGTACTTC
CASSPNRNYEQYF
>TRBV7-3|-|TRBD2|TRBJ2-1
TGTGCCAGCAGCACCCTAGGTAGCGGGAAATACAATGAGCAGTTCTTC
CASSTLGSGKYNEQFF
>TRBV5-4|-|-|TRBJ1-2
TGTGCCAGCAGCTTGGCTCCCTCGGGCTACACCTTC
CASSLAPSGYTF
>TRBV6-2/TRBV6-3|-|-|TRBJ1-4
TGTGCCAGCAGCTCACCGGACATCGGTATAGATGAAAAACTGTTTTTT
CASSSPDIGIDEKLFF
>TRBV27|-|TRBD1|TRBJ1-2
TGTGCCAGCAGTGGGCGGGACAGGGGATATGGCTACACCTTC
CASSGRDRGYGYTF
>TRBV5-1|once|TRBD1|TRBJ1-1
TGCGCCAGCAGCTTGGCAGGGGGGAGCGCTGAAGCTTTCTTT
CASSLAGGSAEAFF
>TRBV30|-|TRBD1|TRBJ1-6
TGTGCCTGGACCGGACAGGGTAATTCACCCCTCCACTTT
CAWTGQGNSPLHF
>TRBV5-4|-|-|TRBJ1-3
TGTGCCAGCACCCAAGAACCGGGGAGCTCTGGAAACACCATATATTTT
CASTQEPGSSGNTIYF
>TRBV10-2|-|TRBD1|TRBJ1-3
TGCGCCAGCAAGAACGTGGGACAGGGGGGTGACACCATATATTTT
CASKNVGQGGDTIYF
>TRBV13|few|-|TRBJ2-1
TGTGCCAGCAGCTCGAGGGCGGGGAGTGGTGAGCAGTTCTTC
CASSSRAGSGEQFF
>TRBV9|-|TRBD2|TRBJ2-1
TGTGCCAGCAGCGTAAGTCTAGCGGGAAACAATGAGCAGTTCTTC
CASSVSLAGNNEQFF
>TRBV5-1|-|-|TRBJ1-1
TGCGCCAGCAGCTTGCCACAGAACACTGAAGCTTTCTTT
CASSLPQNTEAFF
>TRBV6-6|-|TRBD1|TRBJ2-5
TGTGCCAGCAGTCCGGGACAGGGGATAGAGACCCAGTACTTC
CASSPGQGIETQYF
>TRBV11-2|once|-|TRBJ2-7
TGTGCCAGCAGCTCAGCAGGGTCGTACGAGCAGTACTTC
CASSSAGSYEQYF
>TRBV5-1|-|-|TRBJ2-5
TGCGCCAGCAGCCTCCAGGGCAACAGTAACCAAGAGACCCAGTACTTC
CASSLQGNSNQETQYF
>TRBV7-2|-|TRBD1|TRBJ2-7
TGTGCCAGCAGCTCGACAGGGGGAATAGCCGAGCAGTACTTC
CASSSTGGIAEQYF
>TRBV5-1|-|TRBD2|TRBJ2-3
TGCGCCAGCAGCTTGGCCTCTAGCGGGAGCACAGATACGCAGTATTTT
CASSLASSGSTDTQYF
>TRBV21-1|-|-|TRBJ2-1
TGTGCCAGCGGGGAGACCTACAATGAGCAGTTCTTC
CASGETYNEQFF
>TRBV7-6|-|-|TRBJ2-3
TGTGCCAGCAGCCTACGCCCAGGGGCGAACACAGATACGCAGTATTTT
CASSLRPGANTDTQYF
>TRBV27|-|-|TRBJ2-7
TGTGCCAGCAGCTCTCTGACAGGCCTCCTCGGGCAGTACTTC
CASSSLTGLLGQYF
>TRBV7-8|once|-|TRBJ2-1
TGTGCCAGCAGCCCGGAGTACAATGAGCAGTTCTTC
CASSPEYNEQFF